These 13 T cell receptor beta chains were all obtained from the same sample, sequenced in a study of long-term antiretroviral therapy in people with HIV (dated by TCRdb to the early 2020s). Sequencing of the TRB variable region was done with the immunoSEQ hsTCRB v3.0 assay at survey level resolution. Sourced from immuneACCESS, this table was stored by TCRdb with only in-frame sequences that have V and J called. A share of the clones is absent; for the studies checked, an unresolved V gene accounts for under half, and the remainder has no known explanation. Within this sample are more than 20,000 clones, with almost 85% of them counted one time only. Approximately 4.6% of the sample comes from the top ten. The sequenced sample was unsorted PBMCs, obtained 0.5 years after starting antiretroviral therapy. These receptors originate from a man in his late teens or twenties with HIV.

This sequence joins TRBV4-3 and TRBJ1-2; D may be TRBD1 (6 bases). Trimming removed 0 bases at V and 7 bases at J, with 18 bases between. CDR1 and CDR2 (germline): LGHNA, YSLEER. This CDR3 has 16 residues. CDR3: CASSQDRDQGFFGYTF. The CDR3 DNA is TGCGCCAGCAGCCAAGATCGGGATCAGGGGTTTTTTGGCTACACCTTC.

The chain's CDR3 is CASSPPGTSASYEQYF. The CDR3 DNA is TGTGCCAGCAGCCCCCCCGGGACTAGCGCTTCCTACGAGCAGTACTTC. V and J are TRBV7-9 and TRBJ2-7; 10 bases match TRBD2. This CDR3 is 16 amino acids long. Germline-derived CDR1 and CDR2 are SEHNR and FQNEAQ (reference sequence). V dropped 5 bases and J dropped 1; count of bases not matched to a gene: 8.

The chain joins TRBV6-1 to TRBJ1-1, with no clear D. The V end lost 10 bases, the J end lost 1 base, and 10 bases lay between the germline ends. This CDR3 has 12 amino acids. Germline V gene data show CDR1 as MNHNS and CDR2 as SASEGT. Here the CDR3 DNA reads TGTGCCAACGGCGGACGGAACACTGAAGCTTTCTTT. Its protein is CANGGRNTEAFF.

The genes are TRBV6-1 and TRBJ1-6; D remains ambiguous. Germline V gives CDR1 MNHNS, CDR2 SASEGT. The CDR3 totals 16 residues. With 0 bases removed from V and 7 bases from J, the gap between germline ends came to 13 bases. This CDR3 reads CASSEAGPLGNSPLHF. CDR3 coding DNA: TGTGCCAGCAGTGAAGCCGGCCCGTTGGGGAATTCACCCCTCCACTTT.

This clone appeared a few times. The J gene is TRBJ1-5, the V gene TRBV5-5, with 8 bases that match TRBD1. Germline lookup yields CDR1 SGHKS and CDR2 YYEKEE (reference sequence). V lost 3 bases and J lost 7; bases outside the gene matches: 3. The CDR3 covers 13 residues. Written as DNA, the CDR3 is TGTGCCAGCAGCTGGACAGGGAAGCAGCCCCAGCATTTT. It specifies CASSWTGKQPQHF. Complete variable domain (other parts from reference TRBV5-5 and TRBJ1-5): DAGVTQSPTHLIKTRGQQVTLRCSPISGHKSVSWYQQVLGQGPQFIFQYYEKEERGRGNFPDRFSARQFPNYSSELNVNALLLGDSALYLCASSWTGKQPQHFGDGTRLSIL.

V is TRBV30 and J is TRBJ2-7; the D gene could be TRBD1 or TRBD2 (5 bases each). The CDR3 extends over 15 amino acids. Germline V gene lookup returns CDR1 GTSNPN and CDR2 SVGIG (reference sequence). V was cut by 0 bases and J by 2 bases, with 14 bases left in between. The CDR3 DNA reads as TGTGCCTGGAGTGTACTTGGGGGTGACACCTACGAGCAGTACTTC. Translating gives CAWSVLGGDTYEQYF. The variable domain in full, completed from reference TRBV30 and TRBJ2-7, reads SQTIHQWPATLVQPVGSPLSLECTVEGTSNPNLYWYRQAAGRGLQLLFYSVGIGQISSEVPQNLSASRPQDRQFILSSKKLLLSDSGFYLCAWSVLGGDTYEQYFGPGTRLTVT.

This clone has only a few counts. The chain links TRBV6-6 to TRBJ2-2; D is undetermined. V shed 2 bases and J shed 6 bases, with 7 bases lying between them. The CDR3 spans 13 residues. Germline V gives CDR1 MNHNY, CDR2 SVGAGI (reference sequence). Written as DNA, the CDR3 is TGTGCCAGCAGTTACGCCCCCGCCGGGGAGCTGTTTTTT. Its translation is CASSYAPAGELFF.

The chain carries TRBV5-1 and TRBJ1-3, with TRBD1 matching 12 bases. Trimming removed 7 bases from V and 0 bases from J; junction bases left unmatched: 5. Looked up from germline, CDR1 is SGHRS and CDR2 is YFSETQ. The CDR3 consists of 16 residues. The DNA for the CDR3 is TGCGCCAGCGGGACAGGGGGCTTCTCCTCTGGAAACACCATATATTTT. It is translated as CASGTGGFSSGNTIYF.

V is TRBV27 and J is TRBJ2-7; D assignment may be TRBD1 or TRBD2 (5 bases each). Between the trimmed V and J ends, which lost 2 bases and 0 bases, there was a span of 11 bases. There are 15 residues in the CDR3. Germline CDR1 is MNHEY and CDR2 is SMNVEV (reference sequence). The chain's CDR3 is CASSLGTTSSYEQYF. CDR3 DNA sequence: TGTGCCAGCAGTTTAGGGACGACGAGCTCCTACGAGCAGTACTTC.

The chain couples TRBV7-9 to TRBJ1-2, with D possibly TRBD1 on 5 matching bases. The V and J ends lost 9 bases and 9 bases respectively, with 14 bases between them. Germline V gene lookup returns CDR1 SEHNR and CDR2 FQNEAQ (reference sequence). The CDR3 length is 11 residues. The CDR3 sequence: CASDYGGSYTF. CDR3 nucleotides: TGTGCCAGTGACTACGGGGGGAGCTACACCTTC. The full variable domain, completed using reference TRBV7-9 and TRBJ1-2, is DTGVSQNPRHKITKRGQNVTFRCDPISEHNRLYWYRQTLGQGPEFLTYFQNEAQLEKSRLLSDRFSAERPKGSFSTLEIQRTEQGDSAMYLCASDYGGSYTFGSGTRLTVV.

This clone was seen a few times. V and J are TRBV9 and TRBJ2-2, with a weak D call TRBD2 (6 bases). V was pared by 0 bases and J by 3 bases, with 15 bases between. CDR1 is SGDLS and CDR2 is YYNGEE in the germline V gene. CDR3 size: 17 residues. Written as DNA, the CDR3 is TGTGCCAGCAGCGTAGGGAGGGTAGCGCTTTACACCGGGGAGCTGTTTTTT. Amino acids: CASSVGRVALYTGELFF.

The V and J genes are TRBV7-8 and TRBJ2-5; 12 nucleotides agree with TRBD2. The CDR3 runs 16 residues. V gave up 5 bases and J gave up 4 bases; unmatched junction bases: 8. Germline assignment: CDR1 SGHVS and CDR2 FQNEAQ. CDR3 in amino acids: CASSPRASGRGETQYF. The CDR3 DNA is TGTGCCAGCAGCCCTAGGGCTAGCGGGAGGGGAGAGACCCAGTACTTC.

This clone is a singleton in its sample. The chain is built from TRBV14 and TRBJ1-1; D unclear. Per germline, CDR1 SGHDN and CDR2 FVKESK. V lost 1 base and J lost 2, with 8 bases in between. CDR3 size: 14 residues. CDR3 residues: CASSQGADNTEAFF. The CDR3 bases are TGTGCCAGCAGCCAAGGGGCCGATAACACTGAAGCTTTCTTT. Drawing the rest from reference TRBV14 and TRBJ1-1, the complete variable domain is EAGVTQFPSHSVIEKGQTVTLRCDPISGHDNLYWYRRVMGKEIKFLLHFVKESKQDESGMPNNRFLAERTGGTYSTLKVQPAELEDSGVYFCASSQGADNTEAFFGQGTRLTVV.